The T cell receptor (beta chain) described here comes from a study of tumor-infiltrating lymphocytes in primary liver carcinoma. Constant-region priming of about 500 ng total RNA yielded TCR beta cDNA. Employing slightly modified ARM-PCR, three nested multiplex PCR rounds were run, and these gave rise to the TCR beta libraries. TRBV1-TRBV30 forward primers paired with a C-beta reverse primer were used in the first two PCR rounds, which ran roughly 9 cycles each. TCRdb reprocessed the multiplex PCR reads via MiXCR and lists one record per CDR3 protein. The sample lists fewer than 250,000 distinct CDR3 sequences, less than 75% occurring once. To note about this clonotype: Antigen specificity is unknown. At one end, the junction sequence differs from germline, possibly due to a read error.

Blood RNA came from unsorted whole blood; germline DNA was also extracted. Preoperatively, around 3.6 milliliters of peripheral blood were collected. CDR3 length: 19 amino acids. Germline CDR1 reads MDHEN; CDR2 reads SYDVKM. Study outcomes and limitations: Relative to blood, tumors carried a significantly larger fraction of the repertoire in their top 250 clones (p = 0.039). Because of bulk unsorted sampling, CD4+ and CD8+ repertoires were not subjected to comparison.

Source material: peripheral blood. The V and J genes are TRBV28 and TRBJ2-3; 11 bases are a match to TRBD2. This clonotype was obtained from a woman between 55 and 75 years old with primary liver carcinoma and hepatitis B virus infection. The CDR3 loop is CVSSYSGLAAGGLTDTQYF. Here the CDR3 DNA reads TGTGTCAGCAGTTATTCGGGACTAGCGGCCGGGGGCCTCACAGATACACAGTATTTT.